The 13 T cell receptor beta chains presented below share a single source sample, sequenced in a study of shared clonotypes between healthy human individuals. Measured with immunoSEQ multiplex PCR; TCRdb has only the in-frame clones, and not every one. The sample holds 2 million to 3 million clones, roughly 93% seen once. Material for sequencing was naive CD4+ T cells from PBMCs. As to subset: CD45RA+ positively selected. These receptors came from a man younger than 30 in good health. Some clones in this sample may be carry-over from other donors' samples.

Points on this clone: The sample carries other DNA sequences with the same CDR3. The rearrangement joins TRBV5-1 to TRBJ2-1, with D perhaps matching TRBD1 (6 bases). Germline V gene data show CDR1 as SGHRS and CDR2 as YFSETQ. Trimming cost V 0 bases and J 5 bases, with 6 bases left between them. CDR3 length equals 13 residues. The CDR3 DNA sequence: TGCGCCAGCAGCTTGGGGACAGACAATGAGCAGTTCTTC. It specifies CASSLGTDNEQFF.

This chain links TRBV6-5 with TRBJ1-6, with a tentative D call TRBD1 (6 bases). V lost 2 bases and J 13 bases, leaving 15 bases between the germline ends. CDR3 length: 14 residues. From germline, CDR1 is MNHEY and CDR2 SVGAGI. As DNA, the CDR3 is TGTGCCAGCAGTTACGGGCCCCAGGGGTATCCCCTCCACTTT. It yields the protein CASSYGPQGYPLHF.

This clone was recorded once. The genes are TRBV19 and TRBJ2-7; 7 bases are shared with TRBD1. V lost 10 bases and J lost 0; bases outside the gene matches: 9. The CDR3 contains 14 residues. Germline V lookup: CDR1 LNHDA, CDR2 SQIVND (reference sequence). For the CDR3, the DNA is TGTGCCACCCACAGGGGTCAGGGCTCCTACGAGCAGTACTTC. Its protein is CATHRGQGSYEQYF.

This CDR3 reads CASTREVAETQYF. In nucleotides, the CDR3 is TGTGCCAGCACCCGGGAGGTCGCGGAGACCCAGTACTTC. The chain employs TRBV6-1 and TRBJ2-5, with TRBD2 matching over 7 bases. This CDR3 has 13 residues. V shed 7 bases and J 5 bases; nucleotides not matched to a gene: 7. Per germline, CDR1 MNHNS and CDR2 SASEGT.

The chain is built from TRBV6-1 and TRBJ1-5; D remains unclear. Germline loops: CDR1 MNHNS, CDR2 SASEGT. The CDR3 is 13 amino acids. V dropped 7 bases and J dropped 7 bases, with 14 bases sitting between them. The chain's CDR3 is CASNLVLRQPQHF. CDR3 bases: TGTGCCAGCAATTTGGTCCTACGGCAGCCCCAGCATTTT.

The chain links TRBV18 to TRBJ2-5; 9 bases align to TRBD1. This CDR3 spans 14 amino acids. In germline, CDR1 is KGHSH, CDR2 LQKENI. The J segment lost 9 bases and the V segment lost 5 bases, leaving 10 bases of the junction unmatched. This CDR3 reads CASSFDRGSVPQYF. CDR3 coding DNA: TGTGCCAGCTCATTCGACAGGGGGTCGGTGCCCCAGTACTTC.

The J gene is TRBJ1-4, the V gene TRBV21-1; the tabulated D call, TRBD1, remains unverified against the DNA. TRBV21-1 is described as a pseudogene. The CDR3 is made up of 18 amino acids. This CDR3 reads CASWNLRTGIATNEKLFF. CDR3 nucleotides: TGTGCCAGCTGGAACTTGAGAACAGGGATCGCAACTAATGAAAAACTGTTTTTT.

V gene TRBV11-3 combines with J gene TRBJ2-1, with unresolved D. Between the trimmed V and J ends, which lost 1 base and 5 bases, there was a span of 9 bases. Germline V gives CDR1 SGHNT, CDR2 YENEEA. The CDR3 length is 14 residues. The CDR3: CASSLGGFHNEQFF. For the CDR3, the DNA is TGTGCCAGCAGCTTAGGGGGTTTCCACAATGAGCAGTTCTTC.

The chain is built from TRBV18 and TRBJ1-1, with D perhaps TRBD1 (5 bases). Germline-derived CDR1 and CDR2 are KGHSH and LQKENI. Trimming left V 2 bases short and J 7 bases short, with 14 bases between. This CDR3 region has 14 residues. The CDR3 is CASSPYEGSGEAFF. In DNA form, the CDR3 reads TGTGCCAGCTCACCATATGAGGGGTCGGGTGAAGCTTTCTTT.

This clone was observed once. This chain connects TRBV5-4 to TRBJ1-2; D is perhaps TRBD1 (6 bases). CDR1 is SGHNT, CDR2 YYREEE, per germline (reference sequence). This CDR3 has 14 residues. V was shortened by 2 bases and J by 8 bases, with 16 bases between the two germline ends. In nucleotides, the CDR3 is TGTGCCAGCAGCTTTTACAGGGTTTTAGAGGGCTACACCTTC. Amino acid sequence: CASSFYRVLEGYTF.

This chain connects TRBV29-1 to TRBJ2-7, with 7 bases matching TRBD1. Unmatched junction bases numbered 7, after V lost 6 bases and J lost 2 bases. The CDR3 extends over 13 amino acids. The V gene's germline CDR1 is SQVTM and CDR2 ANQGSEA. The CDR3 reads CSVGTVETYEQYF. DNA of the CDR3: TGCAGCGTAGGGACAGTAGAGACCTACGAGCAGTACTTC.

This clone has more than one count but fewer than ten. CDR3 residues: CSAEFGDNEKLFF. The CDR3 region has the DNA TGCAGCGCTGAGTTCGGGGATAATGAAAAACTGTTTTTT. This chain links TRBV29-1 with TRBJ1-4, with D unresolved. The CDR3 is made up of 13 amino acids. In germline, CDR1 is SQVTM, CDR2 ANQGSEA. V was trimmed by 7 bases and J by 4 bases, leaving 13 bases between them.

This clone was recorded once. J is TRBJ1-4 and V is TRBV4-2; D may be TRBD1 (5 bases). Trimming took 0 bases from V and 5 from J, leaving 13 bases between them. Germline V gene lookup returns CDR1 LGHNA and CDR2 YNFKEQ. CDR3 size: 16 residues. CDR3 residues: CASSQERGGRNEKLFF. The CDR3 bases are TGTGCCAGCAGCCAAGAGAGGGGAGGACGGAATGAAAAACTGTTTTTT.